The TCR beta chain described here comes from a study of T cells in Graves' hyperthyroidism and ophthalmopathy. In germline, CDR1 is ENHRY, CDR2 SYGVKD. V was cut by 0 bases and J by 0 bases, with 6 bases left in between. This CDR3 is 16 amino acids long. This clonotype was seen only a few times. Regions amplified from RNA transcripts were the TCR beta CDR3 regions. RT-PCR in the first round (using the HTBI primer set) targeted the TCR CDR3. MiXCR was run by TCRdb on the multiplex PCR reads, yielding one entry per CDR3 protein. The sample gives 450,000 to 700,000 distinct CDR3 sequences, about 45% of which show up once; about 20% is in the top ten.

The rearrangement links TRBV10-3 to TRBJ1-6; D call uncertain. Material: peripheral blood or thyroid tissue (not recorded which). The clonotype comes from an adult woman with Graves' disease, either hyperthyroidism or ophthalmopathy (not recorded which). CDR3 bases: TGTGCCATCAGTGAGTCAGATTTCTCCTATAATTCACCCCTCCACTTT. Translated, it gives CAISESDFSYNSPLHF.